This TCR beta chain was sequenced in a study of Ad26.COV2.S vaccination and SARS-CoV-2 variants. Sequencing used immunoSEQ multiplex PCR; TCRdb keeps in-frame clones, though not all of them. The data hold about 330,000 clones, with 85% to 90% observed a single time. This clone was observed a single time. Its antigen is unidentified. Study results and caveats: Possible underestimation of total T cell responses by the TCR breadth and depth analyses was noted.

Specified treatment: around 19 received Ad26.COV2.S at low or high dose, single or two shots; about 5 received placebo; per-sample allocation not given. Day 63 after the first injection of vaccine or placebo was the sampling time. Sequencing was performed on peripheral blood, taken in a trial of Ad26.COV2.S vaccine versus placebo. This receptor was identified in a person aged 18-65 years who received the Ad26.COV2.S COVID-19 vaccine or a placebo.

CDR3 sequence (DNA): TGTGCCAGCAGCTTGGGCCACACTGAAGCTTTCTTT. As protein: CASSLGHTEAFF. The rearrangement uses TRBV5-6 and TRBJ1-1; unclear D gene. The V gene's germline CDR1 is SGHDT and CDR2 YYEEEE. The length of the CDR3 is 12 residues. Trimming shortened V by 0 bases and J by 3 bases, and 3 bases separated the two germline ends.